The sequence of this T cell receptor (beta chain) was determined in a study of blood T cell repertoires in COVID-19. Produced via immunoSEQ multiplex PCR; TCRdb's table is partial and in-frame only. Of roughly 190,000 clones listed, 80% are singletons. The source of this sequence is a man aged 60 to 75 with acute or convalescent COVID-19. The sample consisted of peripheral blood.

The CDR3 is CASSETGNQPQHF. The CDR3 DNA sequence: TGTGCCAGCAGTGAAACAGGGAATCAGCCCCAGCATTTT. The gene calls are TRBV25-1 and TRBJ1-5; tentative D call: TRBD1 (6 bases). Germline assignment: CDR1 MGHDK and CDR2 SYGVNS. This CDR3 is built from 13 residues. The ends were cut back, 2 bases at V and 4 bases at J, with 6 bases in the middle.